A single T cell receptor beta chain is shown here with its context. Germline loops: CDR1 SGHNT, CDR2 YYREEE (reference sequence). The trim removed 1 base at V and 5 bases at J, leaving 12 bases unmatched. CDR3 length: 17 amino acids. The protocol was immunoSEQ multiplex PCR, while the TCRdb copy is restricted to in-frame clones and leaves out a portion. The sample holds some 1,100,000 clones, 75% to 80% seen once. The record originates from a study of shared clonotypes between healthy human individuals. The chain links TRBV5-4 to TRBJ2-5; 9 nucleotides line up with TRBD2. The TCR was taken from a man aged 18 to 29 in good health. Some clones in this sample may be carry-over from other donors' samples. Sequenced material: memory CD4+ T cells from PBMCs. The sample's subset: CD45RA-negative fraction. The CDR3 nucleotides are TGTGCCAGCAGCTTGAGGGCGGGAGGGCCAATGGGGGAGACCCAGTACTTC. It is translated as CASSLRAGGPMGETQYF.